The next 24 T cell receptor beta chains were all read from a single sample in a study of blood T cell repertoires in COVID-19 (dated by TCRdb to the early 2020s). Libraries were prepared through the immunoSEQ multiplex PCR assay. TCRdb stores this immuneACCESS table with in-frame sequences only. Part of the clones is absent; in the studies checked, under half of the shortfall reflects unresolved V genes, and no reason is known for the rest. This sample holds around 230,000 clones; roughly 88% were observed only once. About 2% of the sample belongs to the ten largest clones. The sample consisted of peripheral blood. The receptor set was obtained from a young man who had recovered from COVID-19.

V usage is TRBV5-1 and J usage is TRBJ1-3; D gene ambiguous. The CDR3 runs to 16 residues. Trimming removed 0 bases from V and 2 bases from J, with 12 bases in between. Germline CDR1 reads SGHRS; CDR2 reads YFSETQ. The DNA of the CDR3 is TGCGCCAGCAGCTTGGCCTCGGCGGAACCTGGAAACACCATATATTTT. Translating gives CASSLASAEPGNTIYF.

CDR3 sequence reads: CASSESGGIRPIEQFF. The CDR3 nucleotides are TGCGCCAGCAGTGAGTCTGGCGGGATACGACCGATTGAGCAGTTCTTC. The rearrangement links TRBV10-1 to TRBJ2-1; tentatively, D is TRBD2 (6 bases). The CDR3 is 16 residues long. CDR1 is WNHNN, CDR2 SYGVQD, per germline (reference sequence). The V and J ends lost 0 bases and 9 bases respectively, with 18 bases between them.

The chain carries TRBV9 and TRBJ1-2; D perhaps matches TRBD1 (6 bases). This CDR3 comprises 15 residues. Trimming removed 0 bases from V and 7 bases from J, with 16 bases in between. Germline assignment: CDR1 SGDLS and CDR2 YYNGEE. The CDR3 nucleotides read TGTGCCAGCAGCGTAGAAACCTCGACAGGACGTGGCTACACCTTC. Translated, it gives CASSVETSTGRGYTF. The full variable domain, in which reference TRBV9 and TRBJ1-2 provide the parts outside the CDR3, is DSGVTQTPKHLITATGQRVTLRCSPRSGDLSVYWYQQSLDQGLQFLIQYYNGEERAKGNILERFSAQQFPDLHSELNLSSLELGDSALYFCASSVETSTGRGYTFGSGTRLTVV.

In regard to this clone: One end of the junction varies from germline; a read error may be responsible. CDR3 sequence (DNA): TGTGCCAGCAGTGACTCGAACTCCGGGGAGCTGTTTTTT. Amino acid sequence: CASSDSNSGELFF. The chain employs TRBV6-4 and TRBJ2-2; D gene uncertain. CDR3 length equals 13 residues. Per the germline V gene, CDR1 is MRHNA and CDR2 is SNTAGT.

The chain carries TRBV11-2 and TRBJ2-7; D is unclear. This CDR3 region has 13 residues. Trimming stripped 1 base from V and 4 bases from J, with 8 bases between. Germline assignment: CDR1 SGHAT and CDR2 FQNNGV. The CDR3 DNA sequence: TGTGCCAGCAGCTTAGGGCCCCCATACGAGCAGTACTTC. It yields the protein CASSLGPPYEQYF.

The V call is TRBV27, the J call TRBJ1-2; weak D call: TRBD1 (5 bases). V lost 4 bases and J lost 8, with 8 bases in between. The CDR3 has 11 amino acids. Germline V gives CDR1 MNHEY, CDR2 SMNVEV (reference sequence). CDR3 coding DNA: TGTGCCAGCAGTTCTGGGGCCGGCTACACCTTC. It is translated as CASSSGAGYTF.

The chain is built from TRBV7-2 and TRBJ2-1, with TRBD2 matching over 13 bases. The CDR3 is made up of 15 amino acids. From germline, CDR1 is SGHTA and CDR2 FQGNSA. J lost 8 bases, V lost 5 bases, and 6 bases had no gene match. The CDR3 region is CASSITSGGAHEQFF. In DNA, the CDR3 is TGTGCCAGCAGCATTACTAGCGGGGGGGCCCATGAGCAGTTCTTC.

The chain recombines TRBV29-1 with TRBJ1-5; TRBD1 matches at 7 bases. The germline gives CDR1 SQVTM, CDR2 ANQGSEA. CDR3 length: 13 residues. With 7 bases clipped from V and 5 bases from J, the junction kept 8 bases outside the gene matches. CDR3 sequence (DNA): TGCAGCGCCGGGACAGCTGATGATCAGCCCCAGCATTTT. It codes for CSAGTADDQPQHF.

CDR3 region: CTTGRGPSSTDTQYF. For the CDR3, the DNA is TGTACTACTGGGAGGGGCCCATCTAGCACAGATACGCAGTATTTT. The chain carries TRBV27 and TRBJ2-3; 7 bases are a match to TRBD2. The CDR3 is 15 residues long. Germline V gene sequence: CDR1 MNHEY, CDR2 SMNVEV (reference sequence).

The CDR3 DNA is TGCGCCAGCAGCTTGGCCGGTCACGAGCAGTACTTC. Protein: CASSLAGHEQYF. The chain joins TRBV5-1 to TRBJ2-7, with D hard to call. This CDR3 spans 12 amino acids. Trimming pared 0 bases from V and 5 bases from J, leaving 6 bases between. Germline V gene sequence: CDR1 SGHRS, CDR2 YFSETQ. The complete variable domain, with remaining parts taken from reference TRBV5-1 and TRBJ2-7, reads KAGVTQTPRYLIKTRGQQVTLSCSPISGHRSVSWYQQTPGQGLQFLFEYFSETQRNKGNFPGRFSGRQFSNSRSEMNVSTLELGDSALYLCASSLAGHEQYFGPGTRLTVT.

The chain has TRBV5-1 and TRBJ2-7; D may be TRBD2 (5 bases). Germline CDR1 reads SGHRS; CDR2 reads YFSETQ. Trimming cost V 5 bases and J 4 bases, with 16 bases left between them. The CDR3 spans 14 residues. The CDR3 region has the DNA TGCGCCAGCAGGGGTTTACGGGGTCAGTACGAGCAGTACTTC. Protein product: CASRGLRGQYEQYF.

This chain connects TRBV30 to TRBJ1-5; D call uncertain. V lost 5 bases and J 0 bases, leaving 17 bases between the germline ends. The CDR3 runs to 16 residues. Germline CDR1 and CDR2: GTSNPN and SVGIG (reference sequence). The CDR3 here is CAWRHRAGVSNQPQHF. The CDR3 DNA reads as TGTGCCTGGCGTCATAGGGCGGGCGTTAGCAATCAGCCCCAGCATTTT. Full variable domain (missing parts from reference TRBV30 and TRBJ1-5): SQTIHQWPATLVQPVGSPLSLECTVEGTSNPNLYWYRQAAGRGLQLLFYSVGIGQISSEVPQNLSASRPQDRQFILSSKKLLLSDSGFYLCAWRHRAGVSNQPQHFGDGTRLSIL.

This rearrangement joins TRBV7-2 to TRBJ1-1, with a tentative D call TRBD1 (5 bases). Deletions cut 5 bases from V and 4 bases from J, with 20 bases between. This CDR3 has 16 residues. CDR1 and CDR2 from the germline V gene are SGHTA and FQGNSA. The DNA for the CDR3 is TGTGCCAGCAGCCCGGAGCGTTTCAAGGGGTTCACTGAAGCTTTCTTT. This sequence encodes CASSPERFKGFTEAFF.

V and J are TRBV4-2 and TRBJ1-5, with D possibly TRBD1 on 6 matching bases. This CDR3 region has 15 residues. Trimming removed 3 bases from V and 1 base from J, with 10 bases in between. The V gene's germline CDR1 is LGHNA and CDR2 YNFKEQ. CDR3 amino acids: CASSQETGSNQPQHF. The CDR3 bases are TGTGCCAGCAGCCAGGAGACAGGCAGCAATCAGCCCCAGCATTTT.

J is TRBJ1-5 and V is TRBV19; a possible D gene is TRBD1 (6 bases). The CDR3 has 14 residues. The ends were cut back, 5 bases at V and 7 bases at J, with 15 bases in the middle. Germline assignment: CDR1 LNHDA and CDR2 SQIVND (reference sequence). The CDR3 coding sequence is TGTGCCAGTAGTTTCCGACAGGTTGGACAGCCCCAGCATTTT. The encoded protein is CASSFRQVGQPQHF. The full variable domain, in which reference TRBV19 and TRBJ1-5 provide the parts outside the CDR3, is DGGITQSPKYLFRKEGQNVTLSCEQNLNHDAMYWYRQDPGQGLRLIYYSQIVNDFQKGDIAEGYSVSREKKESFPLTVTSAQKNPTAFYLCASSFRQVGQPQHFGDGTRLSIL.

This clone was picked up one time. The chain's CDR3 is CAWSRLAGGQETQYF. The CDR3 DNA reads TGTGCCTGGAGCCGACTAGCGGGGGGGCAAGAGACCCAGTACTTC. The genes are TRBV30 and TRBJ2-5, with 14 positions matching TRBD2. Trimming took 3 bases from V and 2 from J; bases not matched to a gene: 2. CDR1 GTSNPN and CDR2 SVGIG come from the germline V gene (reference sequence). The CDR3 covers 15 residues.

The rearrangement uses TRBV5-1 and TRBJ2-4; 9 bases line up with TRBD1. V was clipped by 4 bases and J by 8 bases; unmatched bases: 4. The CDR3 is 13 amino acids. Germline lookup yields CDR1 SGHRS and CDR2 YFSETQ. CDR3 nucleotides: TGCGCCAGCAGCGATTGGACAGGGGACATTCAGTACTTC. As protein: CASSDWTGDIQYF.

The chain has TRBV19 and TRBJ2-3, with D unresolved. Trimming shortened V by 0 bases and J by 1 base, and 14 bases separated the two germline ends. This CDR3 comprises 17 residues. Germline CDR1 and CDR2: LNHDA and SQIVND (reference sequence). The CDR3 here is CASSIERRLGRTDTQYF. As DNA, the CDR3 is TGTGCCAGTAGTATAGAGAGGCGCCTCGGCCGCACAGATACGCAGTATTTT. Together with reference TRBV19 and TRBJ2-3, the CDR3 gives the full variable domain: DGGITQSPKYLFRKEGQNVTLSCEQNLNHDAMYWYRQDPGQGLRLIYYSQIVNDFQKGDIAEGYSVSREKKESFPLTVTSAQKNPTAFYLCASSIERRLGRTDTQYFGPGTRLTVL.

The CDR3: CASSRRGTGANVLTF. In DNA form, the CDR3 reads TGTGCCAGCAGCCGCAGGGGTACTGGGGCCAACGTCCTGACTTTC. The V gene is TRBV6-5, the J gene TRBJ2-6; a possible D gene is TRBD1 (6 bases). Deletions cut 6 bases from V and 2 bases from J, with 11 bases between. This CDR3 comprises 15 residues. Germline assignment: CDR1 MNHEY and CDR2 SVGAGI.

This CDR3 reads CASSIGRGGPETQYF. The CDR3 nucleotides read TGTGCCAGTAGTATAGGGCGGGGGGGCCCAGAGACCCAGTACTTC. The rearrangement links TRBV19 to TRBJ2-5; TRBD2 agrees at 9 bases. From germline, CDR1 is LNHDA and CDR2 SQIVND (reference sequence). The trim removed 1 base at V and 4 bases at J, leaving 4 bases unmatched. This CDR3 spans 15 amino acids.

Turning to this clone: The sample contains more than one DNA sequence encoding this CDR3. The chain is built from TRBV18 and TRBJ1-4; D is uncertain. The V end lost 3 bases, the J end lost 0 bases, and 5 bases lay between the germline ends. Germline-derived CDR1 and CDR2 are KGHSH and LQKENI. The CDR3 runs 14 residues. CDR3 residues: CASSPTATNEKLFF. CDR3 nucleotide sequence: TGTGCCAGCTCACCCACTGCAACTAATGAAAAACTGTTTTTT.

CDR3 residues: CASSTTRGSNEKLFF. CDR3 in DNA: TGTGCCAGCAGTACGACCCGCGGGTCTAATGAAAAACTGTTTTTT. V usage is TRBV5-4 and J usage is TRBJ1-4, with D hard to call. Trimming shortened V by 5 bases and J by 3 bases, and 14 bases separated the two germline ends. Germline V gene lookup returns CDR1 SGHNT and CDR2 YYREEE (reference sequence). This CDR3 has 15 amino acids.

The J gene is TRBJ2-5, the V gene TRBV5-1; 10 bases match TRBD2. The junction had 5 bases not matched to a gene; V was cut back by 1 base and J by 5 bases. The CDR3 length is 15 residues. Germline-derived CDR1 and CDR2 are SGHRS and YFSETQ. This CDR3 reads CASSLTSGAVETQYF. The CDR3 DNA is TGCGCCAGCAGCTTGACTAGCGGGGCGGTTGAGACCCAGTACTTC.

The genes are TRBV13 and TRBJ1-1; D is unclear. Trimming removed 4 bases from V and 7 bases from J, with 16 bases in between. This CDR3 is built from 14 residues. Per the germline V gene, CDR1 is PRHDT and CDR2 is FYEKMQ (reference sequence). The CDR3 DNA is TGTGCCAGCAGCTCCCGGTCCTGGGAGGATGAAGCTTTCTTT. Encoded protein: CASSSRSWEDEAFF.